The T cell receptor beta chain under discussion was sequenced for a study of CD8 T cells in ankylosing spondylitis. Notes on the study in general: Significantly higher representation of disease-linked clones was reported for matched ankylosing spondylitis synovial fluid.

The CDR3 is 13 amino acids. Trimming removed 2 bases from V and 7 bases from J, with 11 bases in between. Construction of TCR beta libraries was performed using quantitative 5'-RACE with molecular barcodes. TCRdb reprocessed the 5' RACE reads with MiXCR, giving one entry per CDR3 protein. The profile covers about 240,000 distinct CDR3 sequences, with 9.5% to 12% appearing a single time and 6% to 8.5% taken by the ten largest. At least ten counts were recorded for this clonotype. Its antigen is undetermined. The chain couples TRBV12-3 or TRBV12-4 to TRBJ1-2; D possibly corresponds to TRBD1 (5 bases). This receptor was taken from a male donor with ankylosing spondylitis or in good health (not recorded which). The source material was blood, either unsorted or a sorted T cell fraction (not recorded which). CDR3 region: CASSLSGTGGYTF. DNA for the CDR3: TGTGCCAGCAGTTTATCAGGGACGGGTGGCTACACCTTC.